Here is one T cell receptor (beta chain) with its context. Germline CDR1 reads KGHDR; CDR2 reads SFDVKD. The CDR3 contains 16 residues. The trim removed 3 bases at V and 5 bases at J, leaving 5 bases unmatched. Constant-region reverse primers amplified full-length variable regions, followed by semi-nested Nested Universal Primer A PCR. MiXCR, applied by TCRdb to the 5' RACE reads, yields one record per CDR3 protein. The table has around 57,000 distinct CDR3 sequences, around 26% seen once. The sample consisted of tumor-infiltrating memory CD4+ T cells sorted from the breast tumor. Subset in this sample: memory CD4+ T cells, CD4+CD45RO+CD25-. The sequence came from a female donor with breast cancer. The rearrangement uses TRBV24-1 and TRBJ2-3; TRBD2 agrees at 12 bases. The DNA of the CDR3 is TGTGCCACCAGTGATGCTAGCGGGAGGGCCGGAGATACGCAGTATTTT. Protein sequence: CATSDASGRAGDTQYF.